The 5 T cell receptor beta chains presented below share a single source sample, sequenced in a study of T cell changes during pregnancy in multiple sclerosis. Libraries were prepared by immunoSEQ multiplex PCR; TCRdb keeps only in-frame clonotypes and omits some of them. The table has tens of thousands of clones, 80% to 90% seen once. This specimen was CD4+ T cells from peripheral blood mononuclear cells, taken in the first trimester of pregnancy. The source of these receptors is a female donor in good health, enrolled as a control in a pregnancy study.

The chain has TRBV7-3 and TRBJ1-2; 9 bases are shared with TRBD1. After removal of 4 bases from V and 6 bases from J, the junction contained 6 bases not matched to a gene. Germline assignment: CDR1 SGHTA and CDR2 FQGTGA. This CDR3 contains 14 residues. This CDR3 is CASSSDRGQDGYTF. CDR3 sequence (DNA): TGTGCCAGCAGCTCGGACAGGGGACAGGATGGCTACACCTTC. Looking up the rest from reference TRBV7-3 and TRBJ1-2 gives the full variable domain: GAGVSQTPSNKVTEKGKYVELRCDPISGHTALYWYRQSLGQGPEFLIYFQGTGAADDSGLPNDRFFAVRPEGSVSTLKIQRTERGDSAVYLCASSSDRGQDGYTFGSGTRLTVV.

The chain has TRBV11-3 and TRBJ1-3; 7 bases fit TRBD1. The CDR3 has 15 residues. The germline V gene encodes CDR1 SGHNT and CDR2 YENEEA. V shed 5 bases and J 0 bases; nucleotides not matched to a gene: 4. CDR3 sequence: CASSARQGSGNTIYF. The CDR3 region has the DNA TGTGCCAGCAGCGCACGACAGGGCTCTGGAAACACCATATATTTT.

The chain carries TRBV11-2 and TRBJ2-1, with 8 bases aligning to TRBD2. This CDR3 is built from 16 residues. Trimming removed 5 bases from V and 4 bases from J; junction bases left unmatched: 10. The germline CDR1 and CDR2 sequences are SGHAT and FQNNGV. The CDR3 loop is CASSRTRGAGYNEQFF. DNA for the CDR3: TGTGCCAGCAGCCGTACGCGGGGGGCGGGGTACAATGAGCAGTTCTTC.

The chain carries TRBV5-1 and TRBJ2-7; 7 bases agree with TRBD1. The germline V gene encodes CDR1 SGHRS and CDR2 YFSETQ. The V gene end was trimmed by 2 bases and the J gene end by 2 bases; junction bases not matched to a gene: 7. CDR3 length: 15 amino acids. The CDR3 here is CASSLNSGTAYEQYF. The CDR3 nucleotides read TGCGCCAGCAGCTTAAATTCCGGGACAGCCTACGAGCAGTACTTC.

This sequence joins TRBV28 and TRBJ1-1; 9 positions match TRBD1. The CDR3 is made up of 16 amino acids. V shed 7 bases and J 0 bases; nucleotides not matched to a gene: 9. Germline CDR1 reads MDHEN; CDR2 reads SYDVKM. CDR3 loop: CASKAVQGALNTEAFF. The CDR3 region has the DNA TGTGCCAGCAAAGCAGTACAGGGGGCCCTGAACACTGAAGCTTTCTTT.